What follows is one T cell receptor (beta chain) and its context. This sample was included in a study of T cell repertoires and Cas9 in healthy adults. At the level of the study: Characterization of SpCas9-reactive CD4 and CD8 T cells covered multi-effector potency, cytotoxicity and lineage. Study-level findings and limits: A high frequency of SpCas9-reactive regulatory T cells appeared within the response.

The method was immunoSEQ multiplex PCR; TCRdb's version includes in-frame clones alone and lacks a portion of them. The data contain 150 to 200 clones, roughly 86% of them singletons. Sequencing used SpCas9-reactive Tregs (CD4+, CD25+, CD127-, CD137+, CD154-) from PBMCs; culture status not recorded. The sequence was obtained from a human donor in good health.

CDR3 bases: TGCGCCAGCACTCAAACGGGGGGGCTTCGCACCGGGGAGCTGTTTTTT. Encoded protein: CASTQTGGLRTGELFF. The chain uses TRBV5-1 and TRBJ2-2; the match to TRBD2 covers 8 bases. The V gene end was trimmed by 6 bases and the J gene end by 4 bases; junction bases not matched to a gene: 11. The CDR3 runs 16 residues. The V gene's germline CDR1 is SGHRS and CDR2 YFSETQ.